This T cell receptor beta chain was sequenced for a study of blood T cell repertoires in COVID-19. The overall study: Spain, Italy and the United States supplied samples that represented acute and convalescent COVID-19.

Only in-frame clones appear in the TCRdb table, and some are missing; sequencing was by immunoSEQ multiplex PCR. The table lists some 390,000 clones, approximately 87% of them singletons. V lost 1 base to trimming and J lost 2 bases; unmatched junction nucleotides: 8. The CDR3 has 17 amino acids. In germline, CDR1 is LNHNV, CDR2 YYDKDF (reference sequence). Sequencing input: peripheral blood. V gene TRBV15 combines with J gene TRBJ1-5; 7 nucleotides agree with TRBD1. The receptor was derived from a woman in her sixties with COVID-19, enrolled during active disease. DNA for the CDR3: TGTGCCACCAGCAGAGGAAAGACAGGGTGGGGCAATCAGCCCCAGCATTTT. Its translation: CATSRGKTGWGNQPQHF.